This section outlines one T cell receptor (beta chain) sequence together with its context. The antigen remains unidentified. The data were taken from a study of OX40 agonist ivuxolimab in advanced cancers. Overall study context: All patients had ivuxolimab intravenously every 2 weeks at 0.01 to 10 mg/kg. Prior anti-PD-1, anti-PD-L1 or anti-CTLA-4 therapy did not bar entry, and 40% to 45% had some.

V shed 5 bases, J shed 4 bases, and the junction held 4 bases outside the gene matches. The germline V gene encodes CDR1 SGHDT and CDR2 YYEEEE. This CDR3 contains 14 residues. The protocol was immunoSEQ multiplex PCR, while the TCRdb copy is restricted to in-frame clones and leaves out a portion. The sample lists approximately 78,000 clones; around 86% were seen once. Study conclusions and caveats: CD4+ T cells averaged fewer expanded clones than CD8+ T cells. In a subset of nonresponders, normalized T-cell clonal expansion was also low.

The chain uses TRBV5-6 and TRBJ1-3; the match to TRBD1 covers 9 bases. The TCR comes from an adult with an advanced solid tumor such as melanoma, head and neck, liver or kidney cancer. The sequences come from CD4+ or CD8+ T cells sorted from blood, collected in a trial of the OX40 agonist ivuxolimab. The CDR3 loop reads CASRPTGGGNTIYF. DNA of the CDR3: TGTGCCAGCAGACCGACAGGGGGAGGAAACACCATATATTTT.